These 2 T cell receptor beta chains were all obtained from the same sample, sequenced in a study of graft-versus-host responses after intestinal transplantation. No antigen has been assigned to these receptors. TCRdb keeps only in-frame clones here, not all; method: immunoSEQ multiplex PCR. The sample carries around 25,000 clones, roughly 82% recorded once. The starting material was unstimulated CD4+ T cells sorted from spleen or lymph node cells, obtained before intestinal transplant. The receptors shown here come from a human donor who received an intestinal transplant.

This chain links TRBV6-1 with TRBJ1-4, with a weak D call TRBD1 (6 bases). The germline V gene has CDR1 MNHNS and CDR2 SASEGT. The CDR3 covers 14 residues. V was cut by 5 bases and J by 4 bases, with 11 bases left in between. The CDR3 DNA sequence: TGTGCCAGCAGTTCCGACAGGTATAATGAAAAACTGTTTTTT. Protein product: CASSSDRYNEKLFF.

V gene TRBV6-5 combines with J gene TRBJ1-1, with 7 bases matching TRBD1. Germline assignment: CDR1 MNHEY and CDR2 SVGAGI. Losses at the gene ends were 2 bases for V and 4 bases for J; bases not matched to a gene: 1. The CDR3 loop spans 13 amino acids. The CDR3 bases are TGTGCCAGCAGTTACCGACAGGGCACTGAAGCTTTCTTT. Its translation is CASSYRQGTEAFF.